This T cell receptor beta chain was found in a study of blood T cell repertoires in COVID-19. Study-level background: Material from acute and convalescent COVID-19 was sourced from the United States, Italy and Spain.

Original processing notes: Amplification from reference gene primers served as the basis for estimated nucleated cell counts. Sequencing was performed with immunoSEQ multiplex PCR; in TCRdb, only in-frame clones are kept and a portion is missing. V and J calls and clone size are those listed in that table; D and trimming were worked out from the DNA. The repertoire holds about 40,000 clones, roughly 88% seen once, with approximately 8.8% in the top ten. Sequenced material: peripheral blood. This TCR was recovered from a woman in her sixties or seventies with acute or convalescent COVID-19.

DNA of the CDR3: TGCGCCAGCAGCTTGGACAGCCGGACTGGAAACACCATATATTTT. Its translation is CASSLDSRTGNTIYF. The V call is TRBV5-1, the J call TRBJ1-3; no clear D gene. CDR1 and CDR2 (germline): SGHRS, YFSETQ. The V and J ends lost 0 bases and 2 bases respectively, with 9 bases between them. The length of the CDR3 is 15 residues.